This paragraph reports one T cell receptor beta chain. What it recognizes is unknown. Both iRepertoire HTBI primers and Arm-PCR of CDR3 regions were used to build the TCR beta libraries. TCRdb redid the calling of the multiplex PCR reads with MiXCR, one entry per CDR3 protein. The data contain 380,000 or so distinct CDR3 sequences, around 15% of them seen just once; the ten biggest clones take up around 20%. The time point denotes: newly diagnosed GD, antithyroid drugs for less than 3 months. The TCR library was made from RNA that had been extracted from PBMCs in TRIzol. This sample is drawn from a study of regulatory T cells in long-lasting Graves disease. Study results and limitations: Persistent cases favored TRBV28, TRBJ1-2 and TRBJ2-5.

The CDR3 has 14 residues. Germline CDR1 DFQATT, CDR2 SNEGSKA (reference sequence). V was trimmed by 3 bases and J by 5 bases, leaving 17 bases between them. The same data also contributed to another study, on T cells in Graves' hyperthyroidism and ophthalmopathy. Per that paper: First-round RT-PCR of the TCR CDR3 relied on the HTBI primer set.

Sequences were derived from peripheral blood mononuclear cells (PBMCs), sampled at new diagnosis, from a patient treated with antithyroid drugs. This receptor was obtained from a woman between 18 and 30 years old with Graves disease. The V and J genes are TRBV20-1 and TRBJ2-7; D is uncertain. The CDR3 DNA is TGCAGTGCTAGCGATCGGATGCAGTACCACGAGCAGTACTTC. This translates into CSASDRMQYHEQYF.